The 10 T cell receptor beta chains listed next were all sequenced from one sample in a study of CXCR3-negative and CXCR3-positive naive CD8 T cells. It was by 5' RACE with UMI labels that the TRB cDNA libraries were prepared. TCRdb re-called the 5' RACE reads and shows each CDR3 protein once, DNA omitted. The listing records some 66,000 distinct CDR3 sequences. The specimen was naive CXCR3- CD8+ T cells from blood. Subset specified: CD45RO-CCR7+CD27+CD95- naive CD8+ T cells lacking CXCR3 (TNR3-). Every receptor here comes from a human donor in good health. Some clones in this sample may be carry-over from other donors' samples.

The V gene is TRBV20-1, the J gene TRBJ2-3; absent DNA, TCRdb's TRBD1 call cannot be checked. The germline V gene encodes CDR1 DFQATT and CDR2 SNEGSKA (reference sequence). CDR3 length: 14 residues. CDR3 in amino acids: CSASSFIRGDTQYF.

This sequence joins TRBV27 and TRBJ1-2; TCRdb's D call of TRBD1 is untestable without DNA. CDR1 and CDR2 (germline): MNHEY, SMNVEV (reference sequence). The length of the CDR3 is 13 residues. CDR3 residues: CASSLLGEYNYTF.

The V gene is TRBV5-1, the J gene TRBJ2-7. The CDR3 runs 13 residues. Germline values: CDR1 SGHRS, CDR2 YFSETQ. CDR3 loop: CASSLDAIYEQYF.

The chain has TRBV5-4 and TRBJ2-3; lacking DNA, the TRBD2 call made by TCRdb goes unchecked. CDR1 is SGHNT, CDR2 YYREEE, per germline (reference sequence). The CDR3 consists of 14 residues. The CDR3 protein is CASSLDLRPDTQYF.

The CDR3 here is CASSRTDTQYF. The rearrangement joins TRBV11-1 to TRBJ2-3. This CDR3 is built from 11 residues. The germline CDR1 and CDR2 sequences are SGHAT and FQDESV (reference sequence).

The rearrangement joins TRBV9 to TRBJ2-1; TCRdb proposes TRBD1, but this gene call is untestable without DNA. Germline V gives CDR1 SGDLS, CDR2 YYNGEE. The CDR3 runs 13 residues. The CDR3 protein is CASSVIGGNEQFF.

This chain joins TRBV4-2 and TRBJ2-7. The CDR3 contains 14 residues. In germline, CDR1 is LGHNA, CDR2 YNFKEQ. The CDR3 loop is CASSQGGESYEQYF.

The chain has TRBV7-9 and TRBJ2-5. The CDR3 extends over 15 amino acids. Looked up from germline, CDR1 is SEHNR and CDR2 is FQNEAQ (reference sequence). The CDR3 reads CASSFWTELQETQYF.

The V and J genes are TRBV7-9 and TRBJ2-2; there is no DNA to check the TCRdb D call of TRBD1. Germline V gene sequence: CDR1 SEHNR, CDR2 FQNEAQ (reference sequence). The CDR3 spans 16 residues. The CDR3 protein is CASSGGQIDDTGELFF.

The gene calls are TRBV7-6 and TRBJ2-1; TCRdb's assignment of TRBD2 cannot be checked, as there is no DNA. CDR3 size: 15 residues. CDR1 and CDR2 from the germline V gene are SGHVS and FNYEAQ. The CDR3 is CASSPFLEGVNEQFF.